This TCR beta chain emerged from a study of cytomegalovirus exposure and HLA in healthy donors. Per germline, CDR1 MGHRA and CDR2 YSYEKL. V was clipped by 1 base and J by 0 bases; unmatched bases: 4. This CDR3 contains 16 residues. Nominal health characterized the donors when sampled, though unrecorded immune exposures were likely. The study ran its PCR with 60 Vbeta and 13 Jbeta primers. Sequencing used immunoSEQ multiplex PCR; TCRdb keeps in-frame clones, though not all of them. The data hold 45,000 to 65,000 clones, with 73% observed a single time. The genes are TRBV4-1 and TRBJ2-7; 9 bases map to TRBD2. The material sequenced was PBMCs. The clonotype comes from a man aged 18 to 30 in good health and CMV-seronegative. CDR3 amino acids: CASSQGASGASYEQYF. The CDR3 coding sequence is TGCGCCAGCAGCCAAGGAGCTAGCGGGGCCTCCTACGAGCAGTACTTC.